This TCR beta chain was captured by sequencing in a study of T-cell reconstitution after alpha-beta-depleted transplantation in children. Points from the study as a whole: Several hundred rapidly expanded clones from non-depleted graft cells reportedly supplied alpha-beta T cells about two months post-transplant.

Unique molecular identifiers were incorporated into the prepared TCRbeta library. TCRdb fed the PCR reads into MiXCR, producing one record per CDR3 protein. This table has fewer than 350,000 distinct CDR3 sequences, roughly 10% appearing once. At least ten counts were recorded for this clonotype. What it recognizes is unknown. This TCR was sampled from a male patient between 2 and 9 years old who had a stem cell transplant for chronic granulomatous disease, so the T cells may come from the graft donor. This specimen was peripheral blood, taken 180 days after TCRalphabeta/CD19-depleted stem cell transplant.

This chain's CDR3 is CSATTGSTDTQYF. In nucleotides, the CDR3 is TGCAGTGCTACGACAGGTAGCACAGATACGCAGTATTTT. This chain joins TRBV20-1 and TRBJ2-3; tentative D call: TRBD1 (6 bases). The V end lost 4 bases, the J end lost 0 bases, and 8 bases lay between the germline ends. The CDR3 covers 13 residues. Germline V gene sequence: CDR1 DFQATT, CDR2 SNEGSKA (reference sequence).